One sample yielded the 14 T cell receptor beta chains listed below, sequenced in a study of shared clonotypes between healthy human individuals. The method was immunoSEQ multiplex PCR; TCRdb's version includes in-frame clones alone and lacks a portion of them. The sample has around 940,000 clones; approximately 76% are singletons. Sequencing was done on a sample of memory CD4+ T cells sorted from blood. Subset here: CD45RA-negative fraction. The source is a man between 18 and 35 years old in good health.

On this clone: Different DNA sequences within this sample yield the same CDR3. The chain uses TRBV7-9 and TRBJ1-1; D unresolved. V shed 2 bases and J shed 0 bases, with 4 bases lying between them. Looked up from germline, CDR1 is SEHNR and CDR2 is FQNEAQ (reference sequence). The CDR3 covers 13 residues. CDR3 region: CASSLSLNTEAFF. DNA for the CDR3: TGTGCCAGCAGCTTAAGTCTGAACACTGAAGCTTTCTTT.

Concerning this clone itself: Other DNA variants within this sample encode the same CDR3. The chain uses TRBV30 and TRBJ1-2; D gene unclear. The CDR3 has 12 amino acids. The germline gives CDR1 GTSNPN, CDR2 SVGIG (reference sequence). The V gene lost 0 bases and the J gene lost 5 bases, with 7 bases spanning the gap. The CDR3 nucleotides are TGTGCCTGGAGTGTAGGTCGTTATGGCTACACCTTC. Translating it yields CAWSVGRYGYTF.

This clone was seen only once. The chain has TRBV18 and TRBJ1-3; TRBD1 might be the D (5 bases). Trimming removed 8 bases from V and 0 bases from J, with 14 bases in between. The CDR3 runs 15 residues. Looked up from germline, CDR1 is KGHSH and CDR2 is LQKENI. The CDR3 sequence: CASRRGDPSGNTIYF. In DNA form, the CDR3 reads TGTGCCAGCCGAAGGGGTGACCCCTCTGGAAACACCATATATTTT. Looking up the rest from reference TRBV18 and TRBJ1-3 gives the full variable domain: NAGVMQNPRHLVRRRGQEARLRCSPMKGHSHVYWYRQLPEEGLKFMVYLQKENIIDESGMPKERFSAEFPKEGPSILRIQQVVRGDSAAYFCASRRGDPSGNTIYFGEGSWLTVV.

Remarks on this clone: A far larger clone is only one base removed, so a read error is likely. Other nucleotide sequences from this sample produce the same CDR3. The V call is TRBV5-4, the J call TRBJ1-1; D is possibly TRBD1 (5 bases). The germline V and J ends were trimmed by 2 bases and 1 base, with 6 bases remaining between them. The germline V gene encodes CDR1 SGHNT and CDR2 YYREEE (reference sequence). This CDR3 has 13 amino acids. The CDR3 region has the DNA TGTGCCAGCAGCTTACAGGAGAACACTGAAGCTTTCTTT. Its translation: CASSLQENTEAFF.

V is TRBV6-5 and J is TRBJ2-3; D uncertain. Germline V gives CDR1 MNHEY, CDR2 SVGAGI. V lost 3 bases and J lost 1, with 5 bases in between. The CDR3 runs 13 residues. The CDR3 is CASSYTRTDTQYF. In DNA, the CDR3 is TGTGCCAGCAGTTATACCCGCACAGATACGCAGTATTTT.

This clone was seen just once. The V and J genes are TRBV11-2 and TRBJ2-7, with TRBD2 as a possible D gene (6 bases). The CDR3 is made up of 15 amino acids. Trimming cost V 5 bases and J 3 bases, with 17 bases left between them. Germline V gives CDR1 SGHAT, CDR2 FQNNGV. CDR3: CASSLTLGTYYEQYF. The CDR3 DNA sequence: TGTGCCAGCAGCCTGACCCTAGGGACTTACTACGAGCAGTACTTC.

The chain couples TRBV2 to TRBJ2-3, with TRBD1 matching 10 bases. CDR1 is SNHLY, CDR2 FYNNEI, per germline. The CDR3 totals 14 residues. With V trimmed by 8 bases and J by 5 bases, 7 bases remained unmatched. CDR3 loop: CASCPGTGEDTQYF. The CDR3 DNA is TGTGCCAGCTGTCCGGGGACAGGGGAAGATACGCAGTATTTT.

The J gene is TRBJ2-7, the V gene TRBV28; 14 nucleotides line up with TRBD2. V was pared by 5 bases and J by 7 bases, with 19 bases of the junction left unmatched. CDR3 length equals 19 residues. Per germline, CDR1 MDHEN and CDR2 SYDVKM. The CDR3 DNA follows: TGTGCCAGCAGTCAAGATCCGGGACTAGCGGGGGTCGCCACGCGGGAGCAGTACTTC. It translates to CASSQDPGLAGVATREQYF.

This chain links TRBV7-9 with TRBJ2-7; 11 nucleotides agree with TRBD1. Germline-derived CDR1 and CDR2 are SEHNR and FQNEAQ (reference sequence). The CDR3 is 15 amino acids. V shed 7 bases, J shed 4 bases, and the junction held 9 bases outside the gene matches. The CDR3: CASTKKGTGGYEQYF. DNA for the CDR3: TGTGCCAGCACAAAGAAGGGGACAGGGGGGTACGAGCAGTACTTC.

This chain links TRBV5-1 with TRBJ2-2; tentative D call: TRBD2 (6 bases). Germline CDR1 is SGHRS and CDR2 is YFSETQ. Trimming took 2 bases from V and 5 from J, leaving 13 bases between them. The CDR3 sequence is 15 residues long. In nucleotides, the CDR3 is TGCGCCAGCAGCTTAACGGGAGTTGAGACCGGGGAGCTGTTTTTT. Its protein is CASSLTGVETGELFF.

This clone was recorded a few times. The gene calls are TRBV7-9 and TRBJ2-7; 7 positions match TRBD2. V dropped 4 bases and J dropped 6; count of bases not matched to a gene: 3. In germline, CDR1 is SEHNR, CDR2 FQNEAQ (reference sequence). This CDR3 is built from 12 residues. The CDR3 region has the DNA TGTGCCAGCAGCTACAGGACTAGCGAGCAGTACTTC. Translation gives CASSYRTSEQYF.

This clone was counted between two and nine times. The rearrangement joins TRBV5-1 to TRBJ1-2; D call uncertain. Trimming cost V 2 bases and J 6 bases, with 8 bases left between them. The germline V gene encodes CDR1 SGHRS and CDR2 YFSETQ. This CDR3 is built from 12 residues. This CDR3 reads CASSFDKDGYTF. CDR3 DNA: TGCGCCAGCAGCTTTGACAAAGATGGCTACACCTTC.

This clone was observed a few times. The chain is built from TRBV7-9 and TRBJ2-7; 13 nucleotides line up with TRBD2. CDR1 SEHNR and CDR2 FQNEAQ come from the germline V gene (reference sequence). The V gene end was trimmed by 3 bases and the J gene end by 0 bases; junction bases not matched to a gene: 5. CDR3 length equals 17 residues. In nucleotides, the CDR3 is TGTGCCAGCAGCTTGACTAGCGGGAGGACTAGCTCCTACGAGCAGTACTTC. Its translation is CASSLTSGRTSSYEQYF.

J is TRBJ2-7 and V is TRBV18; either TRBD1 or TRBD2 may fit D (5 bases each). The CDR3 contains 14 residues. The germline V and J ends were trimmed by 2 bases and 5 bases, with 13 bases remaining between them. Germline CDR1 is KGHSH and CDR2 is LQKENI. The CDR3 loop reads CASSPGGLANEQYF. In nucleotides, the CDR3 is TGTGCCAGCTCACCAGGGGGTTTAGCCAACGAGCAGTACTTC.